Shown below are 8 T cell receptor beta chains from a single sample sequenced in a study of cytomegalovirus exposure and HLA in healthy donors. Vbeta (60) and Jbeta (13) primers were used in the PCR. Generated by immunoSEQ multiplex PCR, the TCRdb table keeps only in-frame clones and is missing some. The sample includes 150,000 to 200,000 clones, more than 75% of them seen just once. The sample was PBMCs. The receptors shown here come from a woman in her thirties in good health and CMV-seropositive.

V gene TRBV30 combines with J gene TRBJ2-1; 7 nucleotides align to TRBD1. CDR1 and CDR2 from the germline V gene are GTSNPN and SVGIG (reference sequence). J gave up 1 base and V 5 bases, and 5 bases lay outside the gene matches. The CDR3 spans 14 residues. CDR3 residues: CAWRTGRSYNEQFF. Written as DNA, the CDR3 is TGTGCCTGGCGGACAGGCCGATCCTACAATGAGCAGTTCTTC.

This clone has only one observation. The chain recombines TRBV4-1 with TRBJ2-1; 8 nucleotides line up with TRBD2. Per germline, CDR1 MGHRA and CDR2 YSYEKL. The CDR3 consists of 15 residues. Trimming removed 5 bases from V and 3 bases from J; junction bases left unmatched: 6. CDR3 nucleotide sequence: TGCGCCAGCAGCAAATTAGCGGGGAACTACAATGAGCAGTTCTTC. Translating gives CASSKLAGNYNEQFF.

This sequence joins TRBV28 and TRBJ1-1; no clear D gene. Germline-derived CDR1 and CDR2 are MDHEN and SYDVKM. Between the trimmed V and J ends, which lost 2 bases and 4 bases, there was a span of 5 bases. The CDR3 spans 12 residues. DNA of the CDR3: TGTGCCAGCAGTTTAACCGGCACTGAAGCTTTCTTT. Protein product: CASSLTGTEAFF. Filled out from reference TRBV28 and TRBJ1-1, the complete variable domain reads DVKVTQSSRYLVKRTGEKVFLECVQDMDHENMFWYRQDPGLGLRLIYFSYDVKMKEKGDIPEGYSVSREKKERFSLILESASTNQTSMYLCASSLTGTEAFFGQGTRLTVV.

This sequence joins TRBV6-4 and TRBJ2-1; TRBD2 matches 7 bases. The CDR3 has 15 residues. V lost 6 bases to trimming and J lost 6 bases; unmatched junction nucleotides: 11. The germline V gene encodes CDR1 MRHNA and CDR2 SNTAGT. The CDR3 reads CASSALAGDPNEQFF. CDR3 DNA: TGTGCCAGCAGCGCCTTGGCGGGAGACCCCAATGAGCAGTTCTTC.

The V gene is TRBV6-6, the J gene TRBJ2-2, with TRBD1 identical over 7 bases. This CDR3 comprises 15 residues. Germline CDR1 MNHNY, CDR2 SVGAGI (reference sequence). J lost 6 bases, V lost 5 bases, and 9 bases had no gene match. This CDR3 reads CASSLQGLLSGELFF. Here the CDR3 DNA reads TGTGCCAGCAGTCTACAGGGGCTTTTGTCCGGGGAGCTGTTTTTT.

The chain joins TRBV14 to TRBJ2-3, with a possible D match to TRBD2 (6 bases). V shed 4 bases and J shed 1 base, with 12 bases lying between them. Germline V gives CDR1 SGHDN, CDR2 FVKESK. The CDR3 runs to 15 residues. The CDR3 here is CASSRTTGGTDTQYF. CDR3 nucleotides: TGTGCCAGCAGCCGGACCACGGGGGGCACAGATACGCAGTATTTT.

The V gene is TRBV6-1, the J gene TRBJ1-1; D may be TRBD1 (5 bases). The CDR3 runs 14 residues. Germline V gene data show CDR1 as MNHNS and CDR2 as SASEGT. V was pared by 4 bases and J by 1 base, with 10 bases between. The CDR3 DNA follows: TGTGCCAGCAGTGGGGGCAGCTGGAACACTGAAGCTTTCTTT. This translates into CASSGGSWNTEAFF.

V gene TRBV4-2 combines with J gene TRBJ2-4; 11 bases match TRBD1. Germline V gives CDR1 LGHNA, CDR2 YNFKEQ. The junction had 4 bases not matched to a gene; V was cut back by 0 bases and J by 9 bases. The CDR3 is 15 amino acids. CDR3 sequence (DNA): TGTGCCAGCAGCCAAGAATGGACAGGGGGCCTCATTCAGTACTTC. Translated, it gives CASSQEWTGGLIQYF.